One sample yielded the 14 T cell receptor beta chains listed below, sequenced in a study of Ad26.COV2.S vaccination and SARS-CoV-2 variants. Using immunoSEQ multiplex PCR, the repertoire was profiled, and TCRdb retains in-frame clones only, with some absent. The sample includes about 480,000 clones, approximately 90% of them seen just once. Specified treatment: roughly 20 received Ad26.COV2.S at low or high dose, single or two shots; 5 received placebo; per-sample allocation not given. All samples were drawn on day 63, counting from the first vaccine or placebo injection. The sample here was peripheral blood, taken in a trial of Ad26.COV2.S vaccine versus placebo. These receptors were taken from a person between 18 and 60 years old who received the Ad26.COV2.S COVID-19 vaccine or a placebo.

The genes are TRBV15 and TRBJ2-1; D perhaps matches TRBD2 (5 bases). The CDR3 length is 14 residues. V gave up 3 bases and J gave up 0 bases, with 6 bases separating them. Germline lookup yields CDR1 LNHNV and CDR2 YYDKDF (reference sequence). The CDR3 nucleotides are TGTGCCACCAGCAGCGGGGTCTCCTACAATGAGCAGTTCTTC. It codes for CATSSGVSYNEQFF.

The CDR3 DNA sequence: TGTGCCAGCAGCTCGCGGGGTTTATCACCCTACGAGCAGTACTTC. Translating gives CASSSRGLSPYEQYF. The genes are TRBV11-2 and TRBJ2-7, with a weak D call TRBD2 (6 bases). Germline CDR1 reads SGHAT; CDR2 reads FQNNGV. The CDR3 consists of 15 residues. V lost 4 bases to trimming and J lost 2 bases, with 15 bases between them.

The J gene is TRBJ1-1, the V gene TRBV19, with D uncertain. This CDR3 region has 13 residues. CDR1 is LNHDA and CDR2 is SQIVND in the germline V gene (reference sequence). V was shortened by 6 bases and J by 7 bases, with 15 bases between the two germline ends. CDR3 in amino acids: CASRSPLAVEAFF. The CDR3 nucleotides read TGTGCCAGTAGGAGCCCTCTTGCAGTTGAAGCTTTCTTT.

The chain is built from TRBV18 and TRBJ1-1, with D possibly being TRBD1 (5 bases). The V and J ends lost 6 bases and 13 bases respectively, with 18 bases between them. Germline CDR1 KGHSH, CDR2 LQKENI. This CDR3 comprises 12 residues. CDR3 sequence (DNA): TGTGCCAGCTCCACCGGGACGGCCGGTTGTTTCTTT. Translating it yields CASSTGTAGCFF. The whole variable domain, filled in from reference TRBV18 and TRBJ1-1, reads NAGVMQNPRHLVRRRGQEARLRCSPMKGHSHVYWYRQLPEEGLKFMVYLQKENIIDESGMPKERFSAEFPKEGPSILRIQQVVRGDSAAYFCASSTGTAGCFFGQGTRLTVV.

The V gene is TRBV7-2, the J gene TRBJ2-7, with D tentatively TRBD2 (5 bases). The V end was cut by 8 bases, the J end by 4 bases, with 9 bases between. This CDR3 spans 11 amino acids. Germline V gives CDR1 SGHTA, CDR2 FQGNSA. The CDR3 coding sequence is TGTGCCAGCGGGAGCGGTTACGAGCAGTACTTC. Protein sequence: CASGSGYEQYF. Drawing the rest from reference TRBV7-2 and TRBJ2-7, the complete variable domain is GAGVSQSPSNKVTEKGKDVELRCDPISGHTALYWYRQSLGQGLEFLIYFQGNSAPDKSGLPSDRFSAERTGGSVSTLTIQRTQQEDSAVYLCASGSGYEQYFGPGTRLTVT.

The V gene is TRBV6-2 or TRBV6-3, the J gene TRBJ2-3; D unclear. The V end lost 5 bases, the J end lost 6 bases, and 6 bases lay between the germline ends. From germline, CDR1 is MNHEY and CDR2 SVGEGT. CDR3 length: 11 residues. CDR3 in amino acids: CASSMGDTQYF. The CDR3 DNA is TGTGCCAGCAGTATGGGCGATACGCAGTATTTT.

The chain joins TRBV5-1 to TRBJ2-2; D not resolved. CDR3 size: 14 residues. V lost 3 bases to trimming and J lost 2 bases, with 8 bases between them. Germline V gives CDR1 SGHRS, CDR2 YFSETQ. DNA for the CDR3: TGCGCCAGCAGCTCGTTACGTAACACCGGGGAGCTGTTTTTT. Translated: CASSSLRNTGELFF.

The V gene is TRBV10-3, the J gene TRBJ2-6; 8 bases align to TRBD1. Germline-derived CDR1 and CDR2 are ENHRY and SYGVKD. The ends lost 2 bases at V and 4 bases at J; junction bases unmatched: 16. The length of the CDR3 is 20 residues. Here the CDR3 reads CAISERKGTGPSGGANVLTF. The CDR3 DNA reads as TGTGCCATCAGTGAGAGGAAGGGGACAGGCCCGTCAGGCGGGGCCAACGTCCTGACTTTC.

This sequence joins TRBV15 and TRBJ2-1, with 8 nucleotides matching TRBD1. This CDR3 comprises 15 residues. Trimming cost V 2 bases and J 3 bases; bases outside gene matches: 3. Germline assignment: CDR1 LNHNV and CDR2 YYDKDF (reference sequence). DNA of the CDR3: TGTGCCACCAGCAGACCCGGGACAGGCTACAATGAGCAGTTCTTC. Its protein product is CATSRPGTGYNEQFF.

The CDR3 region has the DNA TGTGCCAGCAGCTTGAGCGGCTTTCCGGGGCAGTACTTC. Its translation: CASSLSGFPGQYF. The V call is TRBV5-8, the J call TRBJ2-7; a possible D gene is TRBD2 (5 bases). Trimming shortened V by 1 base and J by 9 bases, and 14 bases separated the two germline ends. The V gene's germline CDR1 is SGHTS and CDR2 YDEGEE. The CDR3 covers 13 residues.

A word on this clone: An end of the junction does not agree with germline; a read error may underlie this. The chain combines TRBV7-7 with TRBJ2-5, with D perhaps matching TRBD1 (6 bases). From germline, CDR1 is SSHAT and CDR2 FNYEAQ (reference sequence). There are 14 residues in the CDR3. The CDR3 reads CASSPTTGPKTQYF. The CDR3 DNA sequence: TGTGCTAGCAGCCCCACGACAGGTCCAAAGACCCAGTACTTC.

CDR3 bases: TGTGCCACTCAAGGGAGCGTGAACACTGAAGCTTTCTTT. Translating gives CATQGSVNTEAFF. This chain uses TRBV10-3 with TRBJ1-1; D remains unclear. CDR3 length equals 13 residues. CDR1 and CDR2 (germline): ENHRY, SYGVKD. V was cut by 10 bases and J by 0 bases, with 12 bases left in between.

The V gene is TRBV7-9, the J gene TRBJ1-1, with 9 nucleotides matching TRBD1. Germline CDR1 and CDR2: SEHNR and FQNEAQ (reference sequence). The ends lost 6 bases at V and 7 bases at J; junction bases unmatched: 12. There are 15 residues in the CDR3. For the CDR3, the DNA is TGTGCCAGCAGACAAACCGGGACAGGGACCTATGAAGCTTTCTTT. Protein sequence: CASRQTGTGTYEAFF.

The V call is TRBV15, the J call TRBJ2-5; maybe TRBD2 (6 bases). V was clipped by 5 bases and J by 5 bases, with 18 bases between them. CDR1 and CDR2 from the germline V gene are LNHNV and YYDKDF (reference sequence). The CDR3 length is 15 residues. The CDR3 sequence: CATSAPGGSGETQYF. The CDR3 DNA reads as TGTGCCACCAGCGCACCCGGAGGGAGTGGGGAGACCCAGTACTTC.